This TCR beta chain was sequenced for a study of Graves' ophthalmopathy and Graves' hyperthyroidism. RNA served as the template for amplifying TCR beta CDR3 regions. HTBI primers primed a first-round RT-PCR, and a second-round multiplex PCR followed. TCRdb processed the multiplex PCR reads anew with MiXCR; each CDR3 protein has one entry. The sample lists 210,000 or so distinct CDR3 sequences; under 30% were seen once. Overall study findings and caveats: Most expanded thyroid clonotypes above 0.001 frequency also appeared in blood. Ophthalmopathy progression prediction by the model yielded a sensitivity of approximately 68% and a specificity of roughly 74%.

The germline V and J ends were trimmed by 6 bases and 1 base, with 12 bases remaining between them. The CDR3 runs 14 residues. CDR1 is LNHDA, CDR2 SQIVND, per germline (reference sequence). This clonotype was recorded at least ten times. The target antigen is unknown. This TCR was recovered from a man aged 45-65 years with Graves' ophthalmopathy. This chain links TRBV19 with TRBJ1-1; D might be TRBD1 (5 bases). The sequencing input was peripheral blood. The CDR3: CASRQGGTNTEAFF. DNA for the CDR3: TGTGCCAGTAGACAAGGCGGGACGAACACTGAAGCTTTCTTT. The full variable domain, with the rest looked up from reference TRBV19 and TRBJ1-1, is DGGITQSPKYLFRKEGQNVTLSCEQNLNHDAMYWYRQDPGQGLRLIYYSQIVNDFQKGDIAEGYSVSREKKESFPLTVTSAQKNPTAFYLCASRQGGTNTEAFFGQGTRLTVV.